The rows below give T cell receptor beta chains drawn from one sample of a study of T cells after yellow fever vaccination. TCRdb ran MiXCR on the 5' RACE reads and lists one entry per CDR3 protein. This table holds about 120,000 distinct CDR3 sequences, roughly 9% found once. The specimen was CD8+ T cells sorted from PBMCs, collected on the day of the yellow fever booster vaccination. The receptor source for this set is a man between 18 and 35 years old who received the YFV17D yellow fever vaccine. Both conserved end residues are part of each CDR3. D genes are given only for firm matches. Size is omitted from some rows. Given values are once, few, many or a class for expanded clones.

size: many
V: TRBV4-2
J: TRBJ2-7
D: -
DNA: TGTGCCAGCAGTTACGAAACCTACGAGCAGTACTTC
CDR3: CASSYETYEQYF

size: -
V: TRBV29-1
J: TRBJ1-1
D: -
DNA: TGCGGGGGCGTGGTGAACACTGAAGCTTTCTTT
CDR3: CGGVVNTEAFF

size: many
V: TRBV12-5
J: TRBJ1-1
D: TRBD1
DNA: TGTGCTAGTGGTTTGGTACTTCAGGACAGGGGGCAGGACACTGAAGCTTTCTTT
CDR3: CASGLVLQDRGQDTEAFF

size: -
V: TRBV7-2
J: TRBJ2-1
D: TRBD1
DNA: TGTGCCAGCAGCTCGGACAGGGGGGGCCACAATGAGCAGTTCTTC
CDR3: CASSSDRGGHNEQFF

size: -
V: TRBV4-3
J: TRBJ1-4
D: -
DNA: TGCGCCAGCAGCCCCAGGGGTGAAAAACTGTTTTTT
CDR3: CASSPRGEKLFF

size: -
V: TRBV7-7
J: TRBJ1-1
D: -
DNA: TGTGCTAGCAGCTTTACATTGGCCACTGAAGCTTTCTTT
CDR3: CASSFTLATEAFF

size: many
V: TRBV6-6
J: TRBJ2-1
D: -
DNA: TGTGCCAGCAGTTGGCCAGGGGTTGACAATGAGCAGTTCTTC
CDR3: CASSWPGVDNEQFF

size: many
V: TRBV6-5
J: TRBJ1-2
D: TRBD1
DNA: TGTGCCAGCAGCCGACAGGGATTGAACTATGGCTACACCTTC
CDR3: CASSRQGLNYGYTF

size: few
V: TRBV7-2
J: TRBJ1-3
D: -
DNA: TGTGCCAGCAGCTTAAGGGGACCGACGGCGGGAGGAAACACCATATATTTT
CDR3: CASSLRGPTAGGNTIYF

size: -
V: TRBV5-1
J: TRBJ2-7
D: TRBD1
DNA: TGCGCCAGCAGCTTGCGCAGGGGGTCCCACGAGCAGTACTTC
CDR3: CASSLRRGSHEQYF

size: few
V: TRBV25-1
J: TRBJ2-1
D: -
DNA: TGTGCCAGCAGTGTACTAGGGGATGAGCAGTTCTTC
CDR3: CASSVLGDEQFF

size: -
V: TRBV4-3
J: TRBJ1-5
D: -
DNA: TGCGCCAGCAGCCAAGATCATTATCAGCCCCAGCATTTT
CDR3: CASSQDHYQPQHF

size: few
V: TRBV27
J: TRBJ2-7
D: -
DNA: TGTGCCAGCAGTTTGTCCAGCGGTTACGAGCAGTACTTC
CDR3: CASSLSSGYEQYF

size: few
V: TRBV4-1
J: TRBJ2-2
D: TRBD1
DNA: TGCGCCAGCAGCCAGAGAGGACAGGGGTGGGCCGGGGAGCTGTTTTTT
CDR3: CASSQRGQGWAGELFF

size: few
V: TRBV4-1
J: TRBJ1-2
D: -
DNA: TGCGCCAGCAGCCAAGCCGGGACAAGCTATGGCTACACCTTC
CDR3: CASSQAGTSYGYTF

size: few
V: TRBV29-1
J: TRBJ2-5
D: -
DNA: TGCAGCGCCGAAGGACAGCCAGAGACCCAGTACTTC
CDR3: CSAEGQPETQYF

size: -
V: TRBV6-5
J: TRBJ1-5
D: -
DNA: TGTGCCAGCAGTTACGCCAGGGCTCAGCCCCAGCATTTT
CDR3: CASSYARAQPQHF

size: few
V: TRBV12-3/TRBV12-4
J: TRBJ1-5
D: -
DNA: TGTGCCAGCAGGGACCCAGGTGGGGGCGAGCCCCAGCATTTT
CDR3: CASRDPGGGEPQHF

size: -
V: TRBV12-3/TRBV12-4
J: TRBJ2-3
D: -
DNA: TGTGCCAGCAGTTTTACAACCCGCACAGATACGCAGTATTTT
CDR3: CASSFTTRTDTQYF

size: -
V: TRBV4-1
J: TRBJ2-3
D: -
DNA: TGCGCCAGCAGCGCCTGGGGGTTTTTTACAGATACGCAGTATTTT
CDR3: CASSAWGFFTDTQYF

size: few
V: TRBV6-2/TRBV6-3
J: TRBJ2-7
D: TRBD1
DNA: TGTGCCAGCAGTTACCCTGGACAGGGGTTTTTATCCTACGAGCAGTACTTC
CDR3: CASSYPGQGFLSYEQYF

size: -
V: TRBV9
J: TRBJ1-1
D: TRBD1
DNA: TGTGCCAGCAGCTCACGGGACAGACTGAACACTGAAGCTTTCTTT
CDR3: CASSSRDRLNTEAFF

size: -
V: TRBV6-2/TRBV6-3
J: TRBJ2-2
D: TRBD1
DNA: TGTGCCAGCAGTACTAACAGGGGGATCAACACCGGGGAGCTGTTTTTT
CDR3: CASSTNRGINTGELFF

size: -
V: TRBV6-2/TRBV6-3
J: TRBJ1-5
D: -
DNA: TGTGCCTGCACGGCCGATTATAGCAATCAGCCCCAGCATTTT
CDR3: CACTADYSNQPQHF

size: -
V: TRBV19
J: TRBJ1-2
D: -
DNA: TGTGCCAGTAGTAGAAGTTTGCTTGACTACACCTTC
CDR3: CASSRSLLDYTF

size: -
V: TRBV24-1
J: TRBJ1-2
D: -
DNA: TGTGCCACCAGTGAAGGGACACAATCATACTATGGCTACACCTTC
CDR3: CATSEGTQSYYGYTF

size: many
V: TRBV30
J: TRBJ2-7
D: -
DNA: TGTGCCTGGAGTGTAGTGACTTTCTACGAGCAGTACTTC
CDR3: CAWSVVTFYEQYF

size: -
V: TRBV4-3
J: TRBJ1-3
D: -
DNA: TGCGCCAGCAGCCAAGACGGGGTTTACGGAAACACCATATATTTT
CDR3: CASSQDGVYGNTIYF

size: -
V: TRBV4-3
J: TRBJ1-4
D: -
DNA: TGCGCCAGCAGCCAAGGATTGGGGGAAAAACTGTTTTTT
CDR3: CASSQGLGEKLFF

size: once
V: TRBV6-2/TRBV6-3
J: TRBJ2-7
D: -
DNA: TGTGCCAGCAGCAGACCTAGCTACGAGCAGTACTTC
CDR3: CASSRPSYEQYF

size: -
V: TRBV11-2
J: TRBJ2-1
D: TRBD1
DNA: TGTGCCAGCAGTCAAACCCCACCGGGACAGGGAGTTGAGCAGTTCTTC
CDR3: CASSQTPPGQGVEQFF

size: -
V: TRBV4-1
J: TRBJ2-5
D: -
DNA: TGCGCCAGCAGCCAAGGCCTACTCGCAAGGGAGACCCAGTACTTC
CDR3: CASSQGLLARETQYF

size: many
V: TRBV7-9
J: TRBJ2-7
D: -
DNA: TGTGCCAGCAGCTTAGTCGTAGGGTCGGACGAGCAGTACTTC
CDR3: CASSLVVGSDEQYF

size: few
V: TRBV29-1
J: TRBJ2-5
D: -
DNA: TGCAGCGTTGAATGGGGAGACGAGACCCAGTACTTC
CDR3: CSVEWGDETQYF

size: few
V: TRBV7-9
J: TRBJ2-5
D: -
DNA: TGTGCCAGCAGCTTAGCGGGACACCGAGAGACCCAGTACTTC
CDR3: CASSLAGHRETQYF

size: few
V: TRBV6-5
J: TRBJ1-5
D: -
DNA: TGTGCCAGCAGTTATTCGATAACCAATCAGCCCCAGCATTTT
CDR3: CASSYSITNQPQHF

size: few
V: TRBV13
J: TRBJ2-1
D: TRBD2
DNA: TGTGCCAGCAGCTTCGGGGGGGTCTCCTACAATGAGCAGTTCTTC
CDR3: CASSFGGVSYNEQFF

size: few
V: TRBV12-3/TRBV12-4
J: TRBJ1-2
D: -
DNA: TGTGCCAGCAAGGAAGGGGGTAACTATGGCTACACCTTC
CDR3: CASKEGGNYGYTF